This T cell receptor beta chain was captured by sequencing in a study of blood T cell repertoires in COVID-19. Study-wide background: The study drew acute and convalescent COVID-19 samples from the United States, Italy and Spain. The cDNA or gDNA used as material had been derived from T cells, B-cell-depleted T cells, or PBMCs.

Sequencing used immunoSEQ multiplex PCR; TCRdb keeps in-frame clones, though not all of them. The data contain 200,000 to 250,000 clones, about 90% of them seen just once; the ten biggest clones take up approximately 15%. This study enrolled people aged 18 to 89 from about two dozen US geographic areas. V dropped 4 bases and J dropped 1 base, with 8 bases sitting between them. The CDR3 consists of 14 residues. Per germline, CDR1 LNHNV and CDR2 YYDKDF (reference sequence). The chain joins TRBV15 to TRBJ1-5; D unresolved. The clonotype was recovered from a woman in her forties or fifties with acute COVID-19. The material sequenced was PBMCs or T cells enriched from blood (not recorded which). The CDR3 loop is CATSKFRSNQPQHF. Written as DNA, the CDR3 is TGTGCCACCAGCAAGTTTCGGAGCAATCAGCCCCAGCATTTT.